These 4 T cell receptor beta chains were sequenced from one sample in a study of blood T cell repertoires in COVID-19. Using immunoSEQ multiplex PCR, the repertoire was profiled, and TCRdb retains in-frame clones only, with some absent. The profile shows 300,000 to 400,000 clones, around 87% of them singletons. Sequencing was performed on peripheral blood. The source of these receptors is a woman in her 50s who had recovered from COVID-19.

This chain joins TRBV28 and TRBJ2-5; 8 positions match TRBD2. This CDR3 has 17 residues. CDR1 is MDHEN and CDR2 is SYDVKM in the germline V gene. Trimming cost V 3 bases and J 3 bases; bases outside gene matches: 12. CDR3 region: CASSFISAGGPKETQYF. The CDR3 DNA sequence: TGTGCCAGCAGTTTTATTTCGGCGGGGGGACCTAAAGAGACCCAGTACTTC.

Here the CDR3 DNA reads TGTGCCAGTAGTACCCTCCTGTGGGGGGGACGGAGATTTGGCACAGATACGCAGTATTTT. This codes for CASSTLLWGGRRFGTDTQYF. The chain is built from TRBV19 and TRBJ2-3; 7 bases fit TRBD2. Per germline, CDR1 LNHDA and CDR2 SQIVND (reference sequence). The CDR3 is 20 amino acids. Trimming removed 4 bases from V and 1 base from J; junction bases left unmatched: 20. The full variable domain, in which reference TRBV19 and TRBJ2-3 provide the parts outside the CDR3, is DGGITQSPKYLFRKEGQNVTLSCEQNLNHDAMYWYRQDPGQGLRLIYYSQIVNDFQKGDIAEGYSVSREKKESFPLTVTSAQKNPTAFYLCASSTLLWGGRRFGTDTQYFGPGTRLTVL.

The V call is TRBV19, the J call TRBJ2-3; 8 bases match TRBD2. The germline CDR1 and CDR2 sequences are LNHDA and SQIVND (reference sequence). The CDR3 loop spans 16 amino acids. The trim removed 6 bases at V and 2 bases at J, leaving 10 bases unmatched. The chain's CDR3 is CASRDLQRGFTDTQYF. In nucleotides, the CDR3 is TGTGCCAGTAGAGACCTTCAGCGGGGGTTCACAGATACGCAGTATTTT. Full variable domain (remainder filled in from reference TRBV19 and TRBJ2-3): DGGITQSPKYLFRKEGQNVTLSCEQNLNHDAMYWYRQDPGQGLRLIYYSQIVNDFQKGDIAEGYSVSREKKESFPLTVTSAQKNPTAFYLCASRDLQRGFTDTQYFGPGTRLTVL.

The rearrangement links TRBV19 to TRBJ1-2; the D is unclear. The CDR3 loop spans 11 amino acids. Trimming removed 3 bases from V and 8 bases from J, with 7 bases in between. Germline V gene data show CDR1 as LNHDA and CDR2 as SQIVND (reference sequence). CDR3 sequence (DNA): TGTGCCAGTAGTATTACGGGAGGCTACACCTTC. It encodes CASSITGGYTF.